The 8 T cell receptor beta chains below come from one sample, sequenced in a study of cytomegalovirus exposure and HLA in healthy donors. The PCR made use of 60 Vbeta and 13 Jbeta primers. The method was immunoSEQ multiplex PCR; TCRdb's version includes in-frame clones alone and lacks a portion of them. The repertoire holds approximately 260,000 clones, with 84% as singletons. The sequencing sample was made of PBMCs. The receptors shown here come from a woman aged 40 to 49 in good health and CMV-seropositive.

This clone was detected once. V is TRBV11-2 and J is TRBJ2-3, with 7 bases identical to TRBD1. The ends lost 2 bases at V and 4 bases at J; junction bases unmatched: 6. Germline lookup yields CDR1 SGHAT and CDR2 FQNNGV. This CDR3 is built from 15 residues. CDR3 residues: CASSLIPGQPDTQYF. The CDR3 bases are TGTGCCAGCAGCTTAATCCCGGGACAGCCAGATACGCAGTATTTT.

CDR3 nucleotides: TGTGCCACCAGCAGAGATCGGACAGGAGGAAACACCATATATTTT. As protein: CATSRDRTGGNTIYF. The rearrangement joins TRBV15 to TRBJ1-3, with 7 bases aligning to TRBD1. The CDR3 is 15 residues long. Losses at the gene ends were 0 bases for V and 4 bases for J; bases not matched to a gene: 3. CDR1 and CDR2 (germline): LNHNV, YYDKDF (reference sequence).

This chain uses TRBV5-1 with TRBJ2-3, with 10 positions matching TRBD2. The V and J ends lost 4 bases and 1 base, in that order; junction bases with no gene match: 6. Looked up from germline, CDR1 is SGHRS and CDR2 is YFSETQ. The CDR3 sequence is 16 residues long. The CDR3 sequence is CASSIGGTSGTDTQYF. The CDR3 DNA reads as TGCGCCAGCAGCATTGGAGGGACTAGCGGCACAGATACGCAGTATTTT.

This chain joins TRBV7-3 and TRBJ2-5; a possible D gene is TRBD1 (6 bases). This CDR3 is 15 amino acids long. V was pared by 2 bases and J by 5 bases, with 15 bases between. Germline V gene sequence: CDR1 SGHTA, CDR2 FQGTGA. The CDR3 loop is CASSLSGARRETQYF. The CDR3 nucleotides are TGTGCCAGCAGCTTATCAGGGGCGCGAAGGGAGACCCAGTACTTC.

This clone was picked up a small number of times. The rearrangement uses TRBV7-6 and TRBJ1-3, with D unresolved. The V gene lost 6 bases and the J gene lost 0 bases, with 9 bases spanning the gap. The germline CDR1 and CDR2 sequences are SGHVS and FNYEAQ. This CDR3 spans 14 amino acids. CDR3 sequence reads: CASSSGFSGNTIYF. CDR3 bases: TGTGCCAGCAGTTCAGGATTCTCTGGAAACACCATATATTTT. The whole variable domain, remainder taken from reference TRBV7-6 and TRBJ1-3, is GAGVSQSPRYKVTKRGQDVALRCDPISGHVSLYWYRQALGQGPEFLTYFNYEAQQDKSGLPNDRFSAERPEGSISTLTIQRTEQRDSAMYRCASSSGFSGNTIYFGEGSWLTVV.

The table lists this clone with a count of one. V is TRBV19 and J is TRBJ2-3, with 12 bases that match TRBD2. In germline, CDR1 is LNHDA, CDR2 SQIVND (reference sequence). The CDR3 consists of 16 residues. With V trimmed by 6 bases and J by 0 bases, 4 bases remained unmatched. The CDR3 DNA sequence: TGTGCCAGTAGCTGGGGACTAGCGGGTAGCACAGATACGCAGTATTTT. Translation gives CASSWGLAGSTDTQYF.

The J gene is TRBJ2-7, the V gene TRBV10-3; the match to TRBD2 covers 9 bases. V lost 3 bases and J lost 2; bases outside the gene matches: 5. Germline CDR1 and CDR2: ENHRY and SYGVKD. The CDR3 length is 15 residues. The CDR3, as DNA: TGTGCCATCAGTGACGTAGCGGGAGTCCCCTACGAGCAGTACTTC. It yields the protein CAISDVAGVPYEQYF.

The chain joins TRBV4-3 to TRBJ2-3; the match to TRBD1 covers 7 bases. This CDR3 spans 14 amino acids. Germline lookup yields CDR1 LGHNA and CDR2 YSLEER. J gave up 2 bases and V 5 bases, and 4 bases lay outside the gene matches. CDR3 sequence (DNA): TGCGCCAGCAGCGCCGGGACAGCCACAGATACGCAGTATTTT. Protein product: CASSAGTATDTQYF.